This T cell receptor beta chain is drawn from a study of blood T cell repertoires in COVID-19. Background on the study: T cells, B-cell-depleted T cells, or PBMCs provided the cDNA or gDNA that served as material.

Original methodology: By means of reference gene primer amplification, nucleated cell counts were estimated. Profiling relied on immunoSEQ multiplex PCR, and the TCRdb table lists in-frame clones only, not all of them. V and J calls and clone size are those listed in that table; D and trimming were worked out from the DNA. The sample carries 250,000 to 350,000 clones, around 92% recorded once. Clinical history reported by participants formed the basis on which cohorts were assigned. Germline V gene data show CDR1 as MDHEN and CDR2 as SYDVKM. J lost 5 bases, V lost 3 bases, and 6 bases had no gene match. This CDR3 region has 14 residues.

Sequencing used PBMCs or T cells enriched from blood (not recorded which). The chain uses TRBV28 and TRBJ2-7; 8 bases agree with TRBD1. This receptor was obtained from a woman aged 45 to 65 who had been exposed to COVID-19. The CDR3 loop is CASSFTGGSNEQYF. The CDR3 region has the DNA TGTGCCAGCAGTTTCACAGGGGGATCTAACGAGCAGTACTTC.